This TCR beta chain is from a study of CD4 T cells in relation to SARS-CoV-2 and coronaviruses. About the study: Crossreactive spike epitopes shared across donors were mapped to their HLA restriction.

V dropped 11 bases and J dropped 1 base, with 11 bases sitting between them. The CDR3 consists of 13 residues. Per the germline V gene, CDR1 is MDHEN and CDR2 is SYDVKM. The unexposed donors gave CD4+ T cells in about 2011-2018, prior to COVID-19. The repertoire was sequenced with immunoSEQ multiplex PCR; TCRdb's copy has only in-frame clones and lacks some. The sample has about 59,000 clones; 86% are singletons. Study results and limitations: Memory recall responses, not primary responses primed in culture, are what the assay detects.

Details on this clone: Antigen: not known.

V is TRBV28 and J is TRBJ1-4; D remains unclear. The sample consisted of memory CD4+ T cells from PBMCs. The sequence derives from a human donor in good health. This chain's CDR3 is CAGAAGTNEKLFF. The CDR3 DNA sequence: TGTGCCGGTGCTGCTGGAACTAATGAAAAACTGTTTTTT.